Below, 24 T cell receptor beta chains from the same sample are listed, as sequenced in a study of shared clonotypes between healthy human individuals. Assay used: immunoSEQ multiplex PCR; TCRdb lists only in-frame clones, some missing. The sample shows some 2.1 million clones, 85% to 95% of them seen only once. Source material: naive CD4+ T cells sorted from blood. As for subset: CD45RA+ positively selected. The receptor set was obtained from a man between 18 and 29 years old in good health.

The CDR3 nucleotides are TGTGCCAGCAGCTTAAATCTAGCGGGGCCCAATGAGCAGTTCTTC. This encodes CASSLNLAGPNEQFF. The chain joins TRBV7-2 to TRBJ2-1; 9 bases align to TRBD2. CDR3 length: 15 residues. V gave up 2 bases and J gave up 6 bases; unmatched junction bases: 5. Germline V gene lookup returns CDR1 SGHTA and CDR2 FQGNSA. The full variable domain, with the rest looked up from reference TRBV7-2 and TRBJ2-1, is GAGVSQSPSNKVTEKGKDVELRCDPISGHTALYWYRQSLGQGLEFLIYFQGNSAPDKSGLPSDRFSAERTGGSVSTLTIQRTQQEDSAVYLCASSLNLAGPNEQFFGPGTRLTVL.

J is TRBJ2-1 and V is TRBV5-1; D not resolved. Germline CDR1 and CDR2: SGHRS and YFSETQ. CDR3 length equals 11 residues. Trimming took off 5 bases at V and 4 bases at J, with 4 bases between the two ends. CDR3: CASRDYNEQFF. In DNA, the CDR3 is TGCGCCAGCAGAGATTACAATGAGCAGTTCTTC.

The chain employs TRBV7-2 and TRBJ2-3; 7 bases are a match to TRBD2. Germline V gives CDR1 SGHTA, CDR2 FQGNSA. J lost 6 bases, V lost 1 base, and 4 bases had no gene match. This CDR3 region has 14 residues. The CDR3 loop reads CASSLEGRGDTQYF. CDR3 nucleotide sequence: TGTGCCAGCAGCTTAGAGGGGAGGGGCGATACGCAGTATTTT.

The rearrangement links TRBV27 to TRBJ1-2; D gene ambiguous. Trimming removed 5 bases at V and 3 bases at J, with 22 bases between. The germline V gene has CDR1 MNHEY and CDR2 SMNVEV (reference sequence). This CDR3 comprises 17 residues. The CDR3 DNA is TGTGCCAGCAGTCACATATCGAACACGTACCTCGACTATGGCTACACCTTC. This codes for CASSHISNTYLDYGYTF.

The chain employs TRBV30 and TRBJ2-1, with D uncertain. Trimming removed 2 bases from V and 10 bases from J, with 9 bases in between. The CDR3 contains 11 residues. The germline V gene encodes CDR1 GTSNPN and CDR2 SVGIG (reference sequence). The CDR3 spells CAWSPLQEQFF. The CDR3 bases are TGTGCCTGGAGTCCCCTGCAGGAGCAGTTCTTC.

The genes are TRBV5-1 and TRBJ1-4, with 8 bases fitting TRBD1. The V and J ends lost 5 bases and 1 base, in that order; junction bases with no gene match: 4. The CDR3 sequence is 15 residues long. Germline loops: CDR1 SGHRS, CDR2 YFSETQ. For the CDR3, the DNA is TGCGCCAGCAGTCCGACAGGGGTAACTAATGAAAAACTGTTTTTT. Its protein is CASSPTGVTNEKLFF.

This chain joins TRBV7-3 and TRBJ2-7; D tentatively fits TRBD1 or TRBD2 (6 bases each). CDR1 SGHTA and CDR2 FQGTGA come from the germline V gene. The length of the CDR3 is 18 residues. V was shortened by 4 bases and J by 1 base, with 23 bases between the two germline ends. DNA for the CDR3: TGTGCCAGCAGCTCCGTTAGGTCGGGGGCTAAAATATCCTACGAGCAGTACTTC. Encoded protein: CASSSVRSGAKISYEQYF.

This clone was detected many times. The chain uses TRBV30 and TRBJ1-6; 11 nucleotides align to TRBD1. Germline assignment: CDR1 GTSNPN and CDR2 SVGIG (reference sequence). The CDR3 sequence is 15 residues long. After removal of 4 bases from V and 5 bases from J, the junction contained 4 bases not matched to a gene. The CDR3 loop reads CAWKRDRGNNSPLHF. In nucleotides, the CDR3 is TGTGCCTGGAAGAGGGACAGGGGGAATAATTCACCCCTCCACTTT.

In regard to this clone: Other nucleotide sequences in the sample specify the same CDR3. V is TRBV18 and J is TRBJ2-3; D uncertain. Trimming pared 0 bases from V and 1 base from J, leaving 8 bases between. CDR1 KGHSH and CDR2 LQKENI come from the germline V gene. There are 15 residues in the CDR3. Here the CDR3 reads CASSPPGTGTDTQYF. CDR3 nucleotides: TGTGCCAGCTCACCACCGGGAACCGGCACAGATACGCAGTATTTT.

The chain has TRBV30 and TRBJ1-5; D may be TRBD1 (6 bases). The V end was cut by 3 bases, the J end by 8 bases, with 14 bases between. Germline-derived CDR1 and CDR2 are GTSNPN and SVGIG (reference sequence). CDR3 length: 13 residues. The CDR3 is CAWRRLRQEPQHF. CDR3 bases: TGTGCCTGGAGGCGACTCAGACAGGAGCCCCAGCATTTT. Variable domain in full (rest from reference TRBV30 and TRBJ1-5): SQTIHQWPATLVQPVGSPLSLECTVEGTSNPNLYWYRQAAGRGLQLLFYSVGIGQISSEVPQNLSASRPQDRQFILSSKKLLLSDSGFYLCAWRRLRQEPQHFGDGTRLSIL.

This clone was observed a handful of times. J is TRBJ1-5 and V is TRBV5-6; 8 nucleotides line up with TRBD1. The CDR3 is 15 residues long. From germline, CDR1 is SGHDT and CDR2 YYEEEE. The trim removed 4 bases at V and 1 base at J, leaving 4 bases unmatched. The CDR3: CASSDRGWSNQPQHF. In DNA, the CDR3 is TGTGCCAGCAGCGACAGGGGTTGGAGCAATCAGCCCCAGCATTTT.

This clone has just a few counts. CDR3 in DNA: TGTGCCAGCAGCGCCACGGATCAGCCCCAGCATTTT. It is translated as CASSATDQPQHF. The rearrangement links TRBV2 to TRBJ1-5; D gene ambiguous. CDR1 is SNHLY, CDR2 FYNNEI, per germline. V was trimmed by 6 bases and J by 5 bases, leaving 8 bases between them. The CDR3 length is 12 residues.

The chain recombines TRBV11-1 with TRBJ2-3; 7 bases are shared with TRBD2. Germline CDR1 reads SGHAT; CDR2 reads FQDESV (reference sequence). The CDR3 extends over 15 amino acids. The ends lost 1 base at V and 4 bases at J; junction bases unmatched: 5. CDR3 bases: TGTGCCAGCAGCTTAGATCCGGGGGGAGCAGATACGCAGTATTTT. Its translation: CASSLDPGGADTQYF.

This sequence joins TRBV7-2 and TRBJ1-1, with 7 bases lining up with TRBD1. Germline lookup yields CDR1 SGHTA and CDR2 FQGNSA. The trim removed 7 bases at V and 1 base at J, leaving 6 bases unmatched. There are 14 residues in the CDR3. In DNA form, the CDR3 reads TGTGCCAGCACCTTGACAGGGACGAACACTGAAGCTTTCTTT. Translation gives CASTLTGTNTEAFF.

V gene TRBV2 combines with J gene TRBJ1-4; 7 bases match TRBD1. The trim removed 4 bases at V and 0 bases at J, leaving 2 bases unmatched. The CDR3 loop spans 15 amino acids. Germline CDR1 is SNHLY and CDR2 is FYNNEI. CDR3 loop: CASSGTGSTNEKLFF. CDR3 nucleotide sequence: TGTGCCAGCAGTGGGACAGGCTCAACTAATGAAAAACTGTTTTTT.

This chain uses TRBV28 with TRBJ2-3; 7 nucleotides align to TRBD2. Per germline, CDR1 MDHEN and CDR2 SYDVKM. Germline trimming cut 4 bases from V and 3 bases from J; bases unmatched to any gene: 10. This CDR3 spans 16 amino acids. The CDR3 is CASSSPAGEETDTQYF. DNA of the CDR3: TGTGCCAGCAGTTCCCCGGCGGGAGAGGAAACAGATACGCAGTATTTT.

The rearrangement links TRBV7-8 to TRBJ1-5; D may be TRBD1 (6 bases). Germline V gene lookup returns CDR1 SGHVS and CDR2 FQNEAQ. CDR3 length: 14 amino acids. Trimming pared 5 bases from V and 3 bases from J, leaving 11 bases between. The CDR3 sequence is CASSRDRNNQPQHF. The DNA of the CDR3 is TGTGCCAGCAGCCGCGACAGGAACAATCAGCCCCAGCATTTT.

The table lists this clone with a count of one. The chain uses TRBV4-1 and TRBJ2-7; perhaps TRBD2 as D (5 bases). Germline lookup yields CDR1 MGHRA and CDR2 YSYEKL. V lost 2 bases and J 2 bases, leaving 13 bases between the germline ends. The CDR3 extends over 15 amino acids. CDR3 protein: CASSQWETTAYEQYF. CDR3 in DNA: TGCGCCAGCAGCCAATGGGAGACCACGGCCTACGAGCAGTACTTC.

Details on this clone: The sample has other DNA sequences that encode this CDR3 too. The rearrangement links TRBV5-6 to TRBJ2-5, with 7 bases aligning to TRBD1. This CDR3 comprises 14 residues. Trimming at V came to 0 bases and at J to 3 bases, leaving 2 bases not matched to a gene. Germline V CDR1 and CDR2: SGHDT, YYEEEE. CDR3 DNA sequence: TGTGCCAGCAGCTTGGCAGGGGGTAAAGAGACCCAGTACTTC. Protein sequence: CASSLAGGKETQYF.

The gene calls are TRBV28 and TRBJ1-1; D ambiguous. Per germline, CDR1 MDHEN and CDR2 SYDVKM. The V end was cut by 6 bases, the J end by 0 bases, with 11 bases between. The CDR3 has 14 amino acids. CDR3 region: CASRLMRLNTEAFF. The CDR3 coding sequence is TGTGCCAGCAGGCTTATGAGGCTGAACACTGAAGCTTTCTTT.

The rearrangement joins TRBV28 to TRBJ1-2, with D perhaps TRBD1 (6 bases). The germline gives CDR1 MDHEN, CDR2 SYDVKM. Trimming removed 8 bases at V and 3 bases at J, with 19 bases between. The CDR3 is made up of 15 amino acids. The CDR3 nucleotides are TGTGCCAGCCAAGGAGGGGGGTGGGCCTACTATGGCTACACCTTC. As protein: CASQGGGWAYYGYTF.

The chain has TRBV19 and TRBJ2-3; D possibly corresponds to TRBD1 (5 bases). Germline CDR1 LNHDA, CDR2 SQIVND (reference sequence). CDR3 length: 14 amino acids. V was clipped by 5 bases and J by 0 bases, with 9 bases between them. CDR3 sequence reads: CASSYRSSTDTQYF. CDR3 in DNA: TGTGCCAGTAGTTACAGGTCTAGCACAGATACGCAGTATTTT.

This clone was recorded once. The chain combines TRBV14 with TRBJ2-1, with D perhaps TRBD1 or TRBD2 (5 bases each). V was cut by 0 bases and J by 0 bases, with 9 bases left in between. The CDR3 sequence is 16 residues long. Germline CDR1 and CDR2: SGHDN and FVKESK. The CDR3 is CASSQDPGSSYNEQFF. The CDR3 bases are TGTGCCAGCAGCCAAGACCCAGGGAGCTCCTACAATGAGCAGTTCTTC.

CDR3 sequence reads: CASSPWSSSYEQYF. CDR3 nucleotide sequence: TGTGCCAGCAGCCCTTGGTCGAGCTCCTACGAGCAGTACTTC. The chain combines TRBV9 with TRBJ2-7; no clear D gene. This CDR3 contains 14 residues. The germline CDR1 and CDR2 sequences are SGDLS and YYNGEE. V was clipped by 4 bases and J by 0 bases, with 11 bases between them. Filled out from reference TRBV9 and TRBJ2-7, the complete variable domain reads DSGVTQTPKHLITATGQRVTLRCSPRSGDLSVYWYQQSLDQGLQFLIQYYNGEERAKGNILERFSAQQFPDLHSELNLSSLELGDSALYFCASSPWSSSYEQYFGPGTRLTVT.